This TCR beta chain comes out of a study of shared clonotypes between healthy human individuals. The CDR3 has 15 residues. Germline CDR1 is SQVTM and CDR2 is ANQGSEA. The junction had 9 bases not matched to a gene; V was cut back by 3 bases and J by 3 bases. Of note for this clone: Its antigen is not known.

Nashville, Tennessee was home to all donors, who were Caucasian adults. The study's findings and limits: The authors sampled blood alone, and tissue repertoires likely differ.

Several immunoSEQ plates held equal portions of the genomic DNA taken from each subset. The method was immunoSEQ multiplex PCR; TCRdb's version includes in-frame clones alone and lacks a portion of them. The table has 1,400,000 or so clones, 97% to 99% seen once. The rearrangement uses TRBV29-1 and TRBJ1-1; 8 bases are shared with TRBD1. The TCR originated in a man aged 25 to 40 in good health. Sequenced material: naive CD4+ T cells sorted from blood. As for subset: CD45RA+ positively selected. This CDR3 is CSVDGPTGVDTEAFF. CDR3 nucleotide sequence: TGCAGCGTTGATGGGCCGACAGGGGTGGACACTGAAGCTTTCTTT.